This T cell receptor (beta chain) was retrieved from a study of STAT5B mutations in CD4+ large granular lymphocyte leukemia. Findings and limits, study-wide: Main leukemic clonotypes were patient-specific, but more than 20% appeared at low frequency elsewhere.

The germline V gene has CDR1 SSHAT and CDR2 FNYEAQ (reference sequence). The CDR3 is 15 amino acids. Clones were sequenced by immunoSEQ multiplex PCR, and TCRdb holds only the in-frame ones, with some missing. The sample includes over 25,000 clones, about 70% of them seen just once. A word on this clone: The antigen remains unidentified. The junction shows a germline mismatch at one end, possibly a read error.

The source of this sequence is a human donor in good health. This chain connects TRBV7-7 to TRBJ2-1; TRBD2 agrees at 10 bases. The sample consisted of CD4+ T cells from blood buffy coats. CDR3 amino acids: CASSLSSGGYNEQFF. The CDR3 DNA reads as TGTGCTAGCAGCTTATCTAGCGGGGGTTACAATGAGCAGTTCTTC.